These 27 T cell receptor beta chains share one sample of origin, sequenced in a study of blood T cells in healthy people across ages. A second PCR of roughly 6 to 12 cycles used a sample-barcoded 5' primer and a J-beta primer mix. One entry per CDR3 protein, called by TCRdb with MiXCR from the 5' RACE reads. This sample yields a few hundred thousand distinct CDR3 sequences, of which 45% to 60% are seen a single time; 45% to 60% belongs to the top ten. The sequenced sample was blood. These TCRs come from a man between 60 and 75 years old in good health.

V is TRBV6-4 and J is TRBJ1-2; D uncertain. Trimming shortened V by 2 bases and J by 7 bases, and 14 bases separated the two germline ends. This CDR3 is 14 amino acids long. Per the germline V gene, CDR1 is MRHNA and CDR2 is SNTAGT. In nucleotides, the CDR3 is TGTGCCAGCAGTGACCGGGCGAGTTCGGGTGGCTACACCTTC. Protein product: CASSDRASSGGYTF.

The CDR3 sequence: CASSARSGYQHYF. The CDR3 DNA reads TGTGCCAGCAGCGCCCGGTCGGGGTACCAGCACTACTTC. V gene TRBV7-2 combines with J gene TRBJ2-5; D may be TRBD2 (5 bases). V gave up 5 bases and J gave up 14 bases, with 21 bases separating them. This CDR3 is 13 amino acids long. In germline, CDR1 is SGHTA, CDR2 FQGNSA.

This sequence joins TRBV9 and TRBJ2-3; D ambiguous. The ends were cut back, 3 bases at V and 0 bases at J, with 14 bases in the middle. CDR3 length: 16 residues. CDR1 and CDR2 from the germline V gene are SGDLS and YYNGEE. In DNA, the CDR3 is TGTGCCAGCAGCGCTAACCTGGGCTATAGCACAGATACGCAGTATTTT. It yields the protein CASSANLGYSTDTQYF.

This rearrangement joins TRBV7-2 to TRBJ2-4; 13 positions match TRBD2. The J call may be mistaken, given a closer DNA end match to TRBJ2-5. CDR3 length equals 16 residues. CDR1 is SGHTA and CDR2 is FQGNSA in the germline V gene. The CDR3 region has the DNA TGTGCCAGCAGCTCGGGACTAGCGGGATTCGGGGAGACCCAGTACTTC. It specifies CASSSGLAGFGETQYF.

Remarks on this clonotype: Germline and junction disagree at one end, which may indicate a read error. The chain is built from TRBV6-2 or TRBV6-3 and TRBJ2-4, with 13 bases matching TRBD2. The germline V gene encodes CDR1 MNHEY and CDR2 SVGEGT. The CDR3 loop spans 16 amino acids. This chain's CDR3 is CASRTGLAGSPREQYF. CDR3 coding DNA: TGTGCTAGCAGAACGGGACTAGCGGGATCCCCTAGGGAGCAGTACTTC.

This clonotype was recorded a few times. V gene TRBV14 combines with J gene TRBJ2-3, with D uncertain. The CDR3 extends over 14 amino acids. The germline gives CDR1 SGHDN, CDR2 FVKESK. V was shortened by 11 bases and J by 2 bases, with 17 bases between the two germline ends. The CDR3 is CASRSNPYTDTQYF. CDR3 sequence (DNA): TGTGCCTCCCGTAGTAACCCCTACACAGATACGCAGTATTTT.

This clonotype was seen a handful of times. This rearrangement joins TRBV12-3 or TRBV12-4 to TRBJ2-7; 7 bases are a match to TRBD1. The junction had 10 bases not matched to a gene; V was cut back by 6 bases and J by 2 bases. The CDR3 has 15 residues. This chain's CDR3 is CASRLRGRGTYEQYF. In nucleotides, the CDR3 is TGTGCCAGCAGGTTAAGGGGCAGGGGGACCTACGAGCAGTACTTC.

In its sample, this clonotype was seen a few times. V usage is TRBV6-2 or TRBV6-3 and J usage is TRBJ2-3; 9 bases are shared with TRBD1. The CDR3 consists of 13 residues. With 6 bases clipped from V and 5 bases from J, the junction kept 3 bases outside the gene matches. Germline loops: CDR1 MNHEY, CDR2 SVGEGT. The CDR3 bases are TGTGCCAGCAGAGGACAGGGGAAAGATACGCAGTATTTT. Residues: CASRGQGKDTQYF.

The V and J genes are TRBV6-5 and TRBJ2-1; 13 nucleotides align to TRBD2. With V trimmed by 4 bases and J by 11 bases, 8 bases remained unmatched. Germline V gives CDR1 MNHEY, CDR2 SVGAGI. The CDR3 has 15 amino acids. The CDR3 here is CASSSQPGTSGKQFF. The DNA of the CDR3 is TGTGCCAGCAGTTCCCAACCTGGGACTAGCGGGAAGCAGTTCTTC.

This clonotype was seen only a few times. V gene TRBV6-1 combines with J gene TRBJ2-1; 9 bases are shared with TRBD1. After removal of 5 bases from V and 8 bases from J, the junction contained 4 bases not matched to a gene. CDR1 and CDR2 (germline): MNHNS, SASEGT. The CDR3 spans 13 residues. The CDR3 protein is CASSPGTGHEQFF. In DNA, the CDR3 is TGTGCCAGCAGTCCCGGGACAGGGCATGAGCAGTTCTTC.

The chain uses TRBV7-2 and TRBJ1-5, with D possibly TRBD1 on 5 matching bases. Trimming shortened V by 5 bases and J by 6 bases, and 11 bases separated the two germline ends. Germline V lookup: CDR1 SGHTA, CDR2 FQGNSA. This CDR3 contains 13 residues. The CDR3, as DNA: TGTGCCAGCAGCCCCCGCGGGGGTCAGCCCCAGCATTTT. It translates to CASSPRGGQPQHF.

The chain couples TRBV4-2 to TRBJ1-1; a weak D match, TRBD1 (5 bases). Trimming pared 2 bases from V and 1 base from J, leaving 11 bases between. Per the germline V gene, CDR1 is LGHNA and CDR2 is YNFKEQ. The CDR3 is 15 residues long. The CDR3 protein is CASSQNGGTNTEAFF. The CDR3 DNA follows: TGTGCCAGCAGCCAAAATGGGGGAACGAACACTGAAGCTTTCTTT.

Only a few counts were recorded for this clonotype. The chain has TRBV5-1 and TRBJ2-4; D call uncertain. The J call could be wrong; TRBJ2-7 is a better fit for the DNA end. Germline CDR1 is SGHRS and CDR2 is YFSETQ. This CDR3 comprises 14 residues. CDR3 in amino acids: CASSNPQGSYEQYF. Written as DNA, the CDR3 is TGCGCCAGCAGTAACCCCCAAGGGTCCTACGAGCAGTACTTC.

The rearrangement joins TRBV19 to TRBJ2-4; unclear D gene. Trimming cost V 7 bases and J 13 bases, with 14 bases left between them. CDR1 and CDR2 from the germline V gene are LNHDA and SQIVND (reference sequence). The CDR3 has 11 amino acids. CDR3 DNA: TGTGCCAGTACCCGAGGAGTGCAGCAGTACTTC. As protein: CASTRGVQQYF.

This chain connects TRBV5-7 to TRBJ2-2; D unclear. TRBV5-7 falls under the ORF class, with uncertain function. Trimming shortened V by 7 bases and J by 0 bases, and 16 bases separated the two germline ends. CDR3 size: 16 residues. The CDR3 reads CASLRWRSPNTGELFF. DNA of the CDR3: TGTGCCAGCCTGAGGTGGCGGAGCCCGAACACCGGGGAGCTGTTTTTT.

The chain uses TRBV6-1 and TRBJ2-3; 7 nucleotides line up with TRBD1. J was trimmed by 2 bases and V by 7 bases; bases with no gene match: 3. The CDR3 is 13 residues long. Germline CDR1 MNHNS, CDR2 SASEGT. Here the CDR3 DNA reads TGTGCCAGCAAGGACAGGCTCACAGATACGCAGTATTTT. Encoded protein: CASKDRLTDTQYF.

In this sample, this clonotype turned up many times. The chain has TRBV6-5 and TRBJ2-7; TRBD1 agrees at 8 bases. Germline CDR1 MNHEY, CDR2 SVGAGI. This CDR3 contains 14 residues. With V trimmed by 6 bases and J by 3 bases, 7 bases remained unmatched. CDR3: CASRKPGQVYEQYF. CDR3 nucleotide sequence: TGTGCCAGCAGAAAACCGGGACAGGTCTACGAGCAGTACTTC.

In nucleotides, the CDR3 is TGCGCCAGCAGCCAGGGTACTCAGGGGACATACTCCTACGAGCAGTACTTC. Translation: CASSQGTQGTYSYEQYF. This chain uses TRBV4-3 with TRBJ2-7, with TRBD1 as a possible D gene (6 bases). This CDR3 region has 17 residues. The V gene lost 3 bases and the J gene lost 0 bases, with 18 bases spanning the gap. From germline, CDR1 is LGHNA and CDR2 YSLEER.

The chain joins TRBV20-1 to TRBJ2-1; D gene unclear. The CDR3 is 10 amino acids. The V gene lost 0 bases and the J gene lost 10 bases, with 4 bases spanning the gap. Per germline, CDR1 DFQATT and CDR2 SNEGSKA (reference sequence). The CDR3 spells CSAREAEQFF. The CDR3 coding sequence is TGCAGTGCTAGAGAGGCGGAGCAGTTCTTC.

This rearrangement joins TRBV20-1 to TRBJ2-7; perhaps TRBD2 as D (5 bases). This CDR3 is built from 15 residues. V lost 6 bases and J 0 bases, leaving 18 bases between the germline ends. Germline loops: CDR1 DFQATT, CDR2 SNEGSKA (reference sequence). The CDR3 loop is CSARLVRGDSYEQYF. The CDR3 bases are TGCAGTGCGCGATTGGTCCGGGGTGACTCCTACGAGCAGTACTTC.

The table lists this clonotype with a few counts. The chain employs TRBV20-1 and TRBJ2-7; 12 bases fit TRBD2. Unmatched junction bases numbered 10, after V lost 6 bases and J lost 4 bases. CDR1 and CDR2 (germline): DFQATT, SNEGSKA (reference sequence). The CDR3 is made up of 15 amino acids. For the CDR3, the DNA is TGCAGTGCCAAATTTCCTGGACTAGCGGGGTACGAGCAGTACTTC. This codes for CSAKFPGLAGYEQYF.

This clonotype came up a few times. The rearrangement uses TRBV11-2 and TRBJ1-2; D gene unclear. V lost 5 bases, J lost 5 bases, and 12 bases lay in between. This CDR3 comprises 13 residues. Germline CDR1 SGHAT, CDR2 FQNNGV. CDR3 region: CASSQRASYGYTF. The CDR3, as DNA: TGTGCCAGCAGCCAAAGGGCCAGTTATGGCTACACCTTC.

V gene TRBV7-2 combines with J gene TRBJ2-1, with 11 bases aligning to TRBD2. This CDR3 comprises 16 residues. Germline V lookup: CDR1 SGHTA, CDR2 FQGNSA. V gave up 2 bases and J gave up 8 bases; unmatched junction bases: 8. The CDR3 DNA reads TGTGCCAGCAGCTTATACTCTAGCGGGAGGACCTATGAGCAGTTCTTC. It yields the protein CASSLYSSGRTYEQFF.

The rearrangement joins TRBV29-1 to TRBJ1-4; a weak D match, TRBD1 (5 bases). This CDR3 contains 12 residues. CDR1 is SQVTM and CDR2 is ANQGSEA in the germline V gene. V lost 6 bases to trimming and J lost 12 bases, with 17 bases between them. Here the CDR3 reads CSVGHGLGELFF. CDR3 DNA: TGCAGCGTCGGTCACGGGTTGGGGGAACTGTTTTTT.

This clonotype was counted only a few times. The chain uses TRBV4-2 and TRBJ2-7; 8 bases align to TRBD1. CDR1 LGHNA and CDR2 YNFKEQ come from the germline V gene. The CDR3 has 14 amino acids. Germline trimming cut 1 base from V and 3 bases from J; bases unmatched to any gene: 2. CDR3 region: CASSQAGQGYEQYF. CDR3 nucleotide sequence: TGTGCCAGCAGCCAAGCAGGACAGGGCTACGAGCAGTACTTC.

The chain joins TRBV30 to TRBJ1-2; maybe TRBD1 (6 bases). V lost 3 bases, J lost 5 bases, and 13 bases lay in between. The CDR3 loop spans 13 amino acids. Germline CDR1 reads GTSNPN; CDR2 reads SVGIG (reference sequence). The CDR3 DNA reads TGTGCCTGGAGGTTGGACAGCGAGTATGGCTACACCTTC. It is translated as CAWRLDSEYGYTF.

This clonotype was recorded a few times. The DNA of the CDR3 is TGTGCCAGCAGTCGAGCGGGAGCCACCTCCTACAATGAGCAGTTCTTC. Its protein is CASSRAGATSYNEQFF. This chain connects TRBV7-2 to TRBJ2-1, with 8 bases lining up with TRBD2. CDR3 length: 16 amino acids. Germline V lookup: CDR1 SGHTA, CDR2 FQGNSA. V gave up 6 bases and J gave up 0 bases; unmatched junction bases: 7.